This T cell receptor beta chain was identified during a study of multiple sclerosis patients with progressive multifocal leukoencephalopathy. Points from the study as a whole: Before and during natalizumab, the clones expanded at PML already existed. TRBV and TRBJ usage showed no common pattern when PML developed.

Sequenced by immunoSEQ multiplex PCR; TCRdb stores in-frame clones only, minus some. The data hold 25,000 to 35,000 clones, with about 90% observed a single time. CDR1 is PRHDT and CDR2 is FYEKMQ in the germline V gene (reference sequence). V shed 3 bases and J shed 3 bases, with 12 bases lying between them. This CDR3 spans 15 amino acids. Time point indicated: time of PML onset. Detection of JC virus DNA in cerebrospinal fluid confirmed PML diagnosed from clinical and MRI findings. Concerning this clone: Its matching antigen is unknown.

Sequenced material: PBMCs, taken from a patient treated with natalizumab. This chain links TRBV13 with TRBJ2-4; D remains ambiguous. The receptor comes from a human donor with progressive multifocal leukoencephalopathy. The CDR3 sequence: CASSLFLRDKNIQYF. The DNA for the CDR3 is TGTGCCAGCAGCTTGTTTCTCCGAGACAAAAACATTCAGTACTTC.